The rows below give T cell receptor beta chains drawn from one sample of a study of blood T cell repertoires in COVID-19. The protocol was immunoSEQ multiplex PCR, while the TCRdb copy is restricted to in-frame clones and leaves out a portion. The repertoire holds around 100,000 clones, with around 87% as singletons. Sequencing input: peripheral blood. Receptor source: a human donor with acute or convalescent COVID-19. The donor label of this sample is uncertain. Both conserved end residues are part of each CDR3. Fields, in order: CDR3 length, V gene, D gene, J gene, clone size, CDR3 DNA, CDR3 protein. A D gene is named only where the DNA matches it firmly. Size values are once, few and many counts, or a class for expanded clones, and some rows have none.

14,TRBV7-9,TRBD1,TRBJ2-2,.,TGTGCCAGCAGCTTGACAGGGTCGGCCGGGGAGCTGTTTTTT,CASSLTGSAGELFF
15,TRBV6-1,TRBD1,TRBJ1-1,.,TGTGCCAGCAGTGATGAGGGGGCGATGAACACTGAAGCTTTCTTT,CASSDEGAMNTEAFF
14,TRBV4-1,TRBD1,TRBJ1-2,.,TGCGCCAGCAGCCAAGTATCTAGGGGGCCTGGCTACACCTTC,CASSQVSRGPGYTF
13,TRBV6-5,.,TRBJ1-6,.,TGTGCCAGCAGTTACTTGGGGGCTTCACCCCTCCACTTT,CASSYLGASPLHF
15,TRBV28,TRBD1,TRBJ1-1,.,TGTGCCAGCAGTTTCCCCGGGACAGGGGGCACTGAAGCTTTCTTT,CASSFPGTGGTEAFF
16,TRBV7-3,TRBD1,TRBJ1-5,.,TGTGCCAGCAGCCCATCCGGGACAGGGGGATGGAAGCCCCAGCATTTT,CASSPSGTGGWKPQHF
15,TRBV18,TRBD1,TRBJ2-3,.,TGTGCCAGCTCACCGGGACAGGGGAACACAGATACGCAGTATTTT,CASSPGQGNTDTQYF
16,TRBV4-3,TRBD1,TRBJ1-6,.,TGCGCCAGCAGCCAAGCTCAGGGGGCTATTAATTCACCCCTCCACTTT,CASSQAQGAINSPLHF
16,TRBV4-1,.,TRBJ1-5,once,TGCGCCAGCAGCCAAAGCGGGAGTGCGAGCAATCAGCCCCAGCATTTT,CASSQSGSASNQPQHF
15,TRBV18,.,TRBJ2-3,.,TGTGCCAGCTCACCATGGGGCCCAGGCACAGATACGCAGTATTTT,CASSPWGPGTDTQYF
12,TRBV3-1/TRBV3-2,.,TRBJ1-2,.,TGTGCCAGCAGCCAAAGTAGCTATGGCTACACCTTC,CASSQSSYGYTF
18,TRBV9,TRBD1,TRBJ1-2,.,TGTGCCAGCAGCGCCCCCCGGACAGGGGGTAGCTACGGCTATGGCTACACCTTC,CASSAPRTGGSYGYGYTF
12,TRBV5-1,.,TRBJ2-7,.,TGCGCCAGCAGCTTGGCCAGTGGCGAGCAGTACTTC,CASSLASGEQYF
13,TRBV19,.,TRBJ1-1,.,TGTGCCAGTAGTATCCAATCCGACAGGGAAGCTTTCTTT,CASSIQSDREAFF
18,TRBV7-9,TRBD2,TRBJ2-3,once,TGTGCCAGCACCAAGACGGCGCGGGGAGGGACCTACACAGATACGCAGTATTTT,CASTKTARGGTYTDTQYF
15,TRBV9,TRBD2,TRBJ2-1,.,TGTGCCAGCAGCGTAGAACGGGGGGGATACAATGAGCAGTTCTTC,CASSVERGGYNEQFF
13,TRBV30,TRBD2,TRBJ2-3,.,TGTGCCTGGACTAGCGGAAGCACAGATACGCAGTATTTT,CAWTSGSTDTQYF
15,TRBV11-1,.,TRBJ2-5,.,TGTGCCAGCAGCTTAGCGCTAACTCCTCAAGAGACCCAGTACTTC,CASSLALTPQETQYF
15,TRBV27,TRBD2,TRBJ2-1,.,TGTGCCAGCAGTTTAGAGGGACTAGCGGGGGTCGAGCAGTTCTTC,CASSLEGLAGVEQFF
15,TRBV18,TRBD1,TRBJ1-2,.,TGTGCCAGCTCACCAGGGACAGGGGTAGTCTATGGCTACACCTTC,CASSPGTGVVYGYTF
15,TRBV6-5,TRBD1,TRBJ1-4,.,TGTGCCAGCAGTTACTCACAGGGGATTAATGAAAAACTGTTTTTT,CASSYSQGINEKLFF
15,TRBV7-2,.,TRBJ1-4,.,TGTGCCAGCAGCCAGACCGGGACTTCAAATGAAAAACTGTTTTTT,CASSQTGTSNEKLFF
14,TRBV6-2/TRBV6-3,.,TRBJ1-5,few,TGTGCCAGCAGTTCCCATAGCAGCACTCAGCCCCAGCATTTT,CASSSHSSTQPQHF
15,TRBV19,.,TRBJ2-7,few,TGTGCCAGTAGTCCGCGGACCACATCGACTAACGAGCAGTACTTC,CASSPRTTSTNEQYF
20,TRBV5-3,TRBD1,TRBJ2-2,.,TGTGCCAGAAGCCATGGTTACGGGACAGGGGGTTACGCGAACACCGGGGAGCTGTTTTTT,CARSHGYGTGGYANTGELFF
16,TRBV18,TRBD2,TRBJ2-1,.,TGTGCCAGCTCACCACAACGAGCGGGGGGCCACAATGAGCAGTTCTTC,CASSPQRAGGHNEQFF
16,TRBV4-2,TRBD1,TRBJ2-2,.,TGTGCCAGCAGCCAAGTGGCAGGGGGTTCCACCGGGGAGCTGTTTTTT,CASSQVAGGSTGELFF
13,TRBV12-3/TRBV12-4,.,TRBJ2-7,.,TGTGCCAGCAGTTTATCGAGGGCACAGGAGCAGTACTTC,CASSLSRAQEQYF
13,TRBV5-1,TRBD1,TRBJ2-7,few,TGCGCCAGCAGCGAGCAGGGGGCCTACGAGCAGTACTTC,CASSEQGAYEQYF
13,TRBV29-1,TRBD2,TRBJ2-4,.,TGCAGCGTTGACGGCGGGGGGGCCTTCATTCAGTACTTC,CSVDGGGAFIQYF
13,TRBV30,.,TRBJ2-3,.,TGTGCCTGGAGTGTAAATCCTGCTAATACGCAGTATTTT,CAWSVNPANTQYF
15,TRBV4-2,TRBD1,TRBJ2-7,.,TGTGCCAGCAGCCAAGCGGGACAGGGGGTGGACGAGCAGTACTTC,CASSQAGQGVDEQYF
14,TRBV5-8,.,TRBJ1-1,.,TGTGCCAGCAGCTTGGGAACAGCTCGAATGGAAGCTTTCTTT,CASSLGTARMEAFF
13,TRBV19,TRBD1,TRBJ2-1,.,TGTGCCACCAGACAGGGGGCGGACAATGAGCAGTTCTTC,CATRQGADNEQFF
16,TRBV11-2,TRBD2,TRBJ2-7,few,TGTGCCAGCAGCTTGCCCGACCAGCGGGGCCTGTACGAGCAGTACTTC,CASSLPDQRGLYEQYF
20,TRBV24-1,TRBD2,TRBJ2-5,.,TGTGCCACCAGTGATTGGGGTTATAGCGGGGGAACCGATTTAGGAGAGACCCAGTACTTC,CATSDWGYSGGTDLGETQYF
16,TRBV19,TRBD2,TRBJ2-1,few,TGTGCCACTAAACTTTCGAGCGGGGGGGCCAGGAATGAGCAGTTCTTC,CATKLSSGGARNEQFF
16,TRBV9,TRBD2,TRBJ2-3,.,TGTGCCAGCAGCGTAAGCCCCGCGGGGGGTTCAGATACGCAGTATTTT,CASSVSPAGGSDTQYF
14,TRBV19,TRBD1,TRBJ2-7,.,TGTGCCAGTAGTCCCCGACAGGGTTCCTACGAGCAGTACTTC,CASSPRQGSYEQYF
11,TRBV20-1,.,TRBJ2-3,.,TGCAGTGCTAGGGCTTTAGATACGCAGTATTTT,CSARALDTQYF
17,TRBV7-9,.,TRBJ1-3,.,TGTGCCAGCAGCAGAAGACCTGACAGGTTATCCGGAAACACCATATATTTT,CASSRRPDRLSGNTIYF
14,TRBV3-1/TRBV3-2,.,TRBJ1-3,once,TGTGCCAGCAGTCAGGACAGCTCTGGAAACACCATATATTTT,CASSQDSSGNTIYF
19,TRBV5-1,.,TRBJ2-7,.,TGCGCCAGCAGCCCTGGGGCCCTCTGGGGCGGTTTGAGCTCCTACGAGCAGTACTTC,CASSPGALWGGLSSYEQYF
12,TRBV27,TRBD1,TRBJ2-4,once,TGTGGGACAGGCGAGGCCAAAAACATTCAGTACTTC,CGTGEAKNIQYF
17,TRBV7-2,.,TRBJ2-5,.,TGTGCCAGCAGCTTAGGACCCGGTACTAGGGTACAAGAGACCCAGTACTTC,CASSLGPGTRVQETQYF
14,TRBV7-9,.,TRBJ1-4,.,TGTGCCAGCAGCTTAGCAGTACATAATGAAAAACTGTTTTTT,CASSLAVHNEKLFF
15,TRBV7-3,.,TRBJ2-6,.,TGTGCCAGCAGCCCGACAGGACCCGGGGCCAACGTCCTGACTTTC,CASSPTGPGANVLTF
15,TRBV14,.,TRBJ2-4,.,TGTGCCAGCAGCCCCCTTGGGGGGGCCAAAAACATTCAGTACTTC,CASSPLGGAKNIQYF
15,TRBV7-3,TRBD1,TRBJ2-3,once,TGTGCCAGCAGCTCCCCGGGACAGGGGATACATACGCAGTATTTT,CASSSPGQGIHTQYF
15,TRBV3-1/TRBV3-2,.,TRBJ1-6,.,TGTGCCAGCAGCCCCCGACAGGTTGGGGATTCACCCCTCCACTTT,CASSPRQVGDSPLHF
13,TRBV6-5,.,TRBJ1-1,.,TGTGCCAGCAGACGAGACACGTATTCGGAAGCTTTCTTT,CASRRDTYSEAFF
17,TRBV24-1,TRBD1,TRBJ1-2,.,TGTGCCACCAGTGATTCTTTCGGGGACAGGGGTGACTATGGCTACACCTTC,CATSDSFGDRGDYGYTF
16,TRBV18,TRBD1,TRBJ2-5,.,TGTGCCAGCTCACCAACCCGGGACAGGGTGATAGAGACCCAGTACTTC,CASSPTRDRVIETQYF
14,TRBV7-9,TRBD1,TRBJ2-2,.,TGTGCCAGCACGGGACAGGGACGGACCGGGGAGCTGTTTTTT,CASTGQGRTGELFF
15,TRBV5-1,.,TRBJ1-4,.,TGCGCCAGCAGCCCGCAGGGGAGCCTTAATGAAAAACTGTTTTTT,CASSPQGSLNEKLFF
16,TRBV6-4,TRBD1,TRBJ1-2,.,TGTGCCAGCAGTTCGGGCGGACAGGCGCCTTACTATGGCTACACCTTC,CASSSGGQAPYYGYTF
16,TRBV6-6,TRBD2,TRBJ2-7,.,TGTGCCAGCAGTTATTGGGGTAGCGGGGGATCCTACGAGCAGTACTTC,CASSYWGSGGSYEQYF
15,TRBV5-1,.,TRBJ2-5,.,TGCGCCAGCAGCTTGTCCCGTCAGCGAAGAGAGACCCAGTACTTC,CASSLSRQRRETQYF
17,TRBV23-1,.,TRBJ2-1,.,TGCGCCAGCAGTCAATTTTGGGGTTGGGGGCGATACAATGAGCAGTTCTTC,CASSQFWGWGRYNEQFF